This paragraph reports one TCR beta chain. Its antigen is currently unknown. This sample is part of a study of long-term antiretroviral therapy in people with HIV. Whole-study findings and limits: Blood in the study was drawn between the mid-2000s and the late 2010s, possibly under older ART regimens, which may be less effective than current ones.

The CDR3 has 14 amino acids. V dropped 2 bases and J dropped 7 bases, with 16 bases sitting between them. CDR1 SGHRS and CDR2 YFSETQ come from the germline V gene. Samples were assayed with immunoSEQ v3.0 at survey level. Clones were sequenced by immunoSEQ multiplex PCR, and TCRdb holds only the in-frame ones, with some missing. The sample has about 22,000 clones, 70% to 90% seen once. The clonotype originates from a middle-aged man with HIV. The source was unsorted PBMCs, collected 1.6 years after starting antiretroviral therapy. V usage is TRBV5-1 and J usage is TRBJ2-7; a possible D gene is TRBD1 (5 bases). Here the CDR3 reads CASSFYTSGMEQYF. The CDR3 nucleotides are TGCGCCAGCAGCTTTTACACTTCAGGGATGGAGCAGTACTTC.